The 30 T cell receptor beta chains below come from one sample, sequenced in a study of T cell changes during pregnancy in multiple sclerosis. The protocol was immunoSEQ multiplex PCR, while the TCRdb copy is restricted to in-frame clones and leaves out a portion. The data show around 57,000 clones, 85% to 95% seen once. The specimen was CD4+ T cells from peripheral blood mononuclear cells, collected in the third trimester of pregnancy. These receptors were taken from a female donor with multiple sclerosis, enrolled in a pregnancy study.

This CDR3 reads CASSFFPGLAASTDTQYF. Written as DNA, the CDR3 is TGTGCCAGCAGTTTTTTTCCAGGACTAGCGGCTAGCACAGATACGCAGTATTTT. V and J are TRBV28 and TRBJ2-3; TRBD2 matches at 10 bases. Germline CDR1 and CDR2: MDHEN and SYDVKM. This CDR3 comprises 18 residues. The V and J ends lost 3 bases and 0 bases, in that order; junction bases with no gene match: 9. The whole variable domain, remainder taken from reference TRBV28 and TRBJ2-3, is DVKVTQSSRYLVKRTGEKVFLECVQDMDHENMFWYRQDPGLGLRLIYFSYDVKMKEKGDIPEGYSVSREKKERFSLILESASTNQTSMYLCASSFFPGLAASTDTQYFGPGTRLTVL.

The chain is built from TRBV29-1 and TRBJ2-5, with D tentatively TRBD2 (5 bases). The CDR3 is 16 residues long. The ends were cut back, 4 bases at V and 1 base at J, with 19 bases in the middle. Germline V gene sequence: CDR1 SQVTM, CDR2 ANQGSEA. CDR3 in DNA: TGCAGCGTTGTGCTCTGGGGTGAGACTACCCAAGAGACCCAGTACTTC. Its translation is CSVVLWGETTQETQYF.

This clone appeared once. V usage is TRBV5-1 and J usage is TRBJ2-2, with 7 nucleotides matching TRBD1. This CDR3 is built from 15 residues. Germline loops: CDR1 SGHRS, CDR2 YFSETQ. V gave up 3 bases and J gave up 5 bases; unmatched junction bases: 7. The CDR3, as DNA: TGCGCCAGCAGCTGGGGACAGCAACAGACCGGGGAGCTGTTTTTT. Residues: CASSWGQQQTGELFF.

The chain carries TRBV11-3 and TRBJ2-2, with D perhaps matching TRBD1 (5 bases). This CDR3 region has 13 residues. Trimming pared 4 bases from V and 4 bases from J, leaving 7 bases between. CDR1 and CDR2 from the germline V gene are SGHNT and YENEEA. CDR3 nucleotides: TGTGCCAGCAGCTCAGACAGCACCGGGGAGCTGTTTTTT. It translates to CASSSDSTGELFF.

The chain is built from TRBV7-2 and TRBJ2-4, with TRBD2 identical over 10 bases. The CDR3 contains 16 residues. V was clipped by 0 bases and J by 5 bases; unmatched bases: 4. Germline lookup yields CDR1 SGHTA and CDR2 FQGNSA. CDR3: CASSLAPAGGQNIQYF. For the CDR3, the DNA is TGTGCCAGCAGCTTAGCGCCAGCGGGGGGGCAAAACATTCAGTACTTC.

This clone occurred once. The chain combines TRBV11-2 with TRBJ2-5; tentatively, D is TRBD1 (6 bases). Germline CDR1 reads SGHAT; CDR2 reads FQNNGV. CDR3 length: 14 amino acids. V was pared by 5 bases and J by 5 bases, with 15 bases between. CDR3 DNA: TGTGCCAGCAGCATCGGACAGACACGGGAGACCCAGTACTTC. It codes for CASSIGQTRETQYF.

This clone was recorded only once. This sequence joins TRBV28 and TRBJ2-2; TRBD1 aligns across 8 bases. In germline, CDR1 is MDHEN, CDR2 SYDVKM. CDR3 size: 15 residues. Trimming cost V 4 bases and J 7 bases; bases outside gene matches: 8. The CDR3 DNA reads TGTGCCAGCAGTTCCCGACAGGGGCTGGACGGGGAGCTGTTTTTT. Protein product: CASSSRQGLDGELFF. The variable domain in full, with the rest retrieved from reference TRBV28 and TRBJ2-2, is DVKVTQSSRYLVKRTGEKVFLECVQDMDHENMFWYRQDPGLGLRLIYFSYDVKMKEKGDIPEGYSVSREKKERFSLILESASTNQTSMYLCASSSRQGLDGELFFGEGSRLTVL.

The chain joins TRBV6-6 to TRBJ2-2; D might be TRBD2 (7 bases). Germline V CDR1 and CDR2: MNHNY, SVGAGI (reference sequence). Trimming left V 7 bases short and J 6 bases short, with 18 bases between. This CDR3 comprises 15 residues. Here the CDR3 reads CASKGGGRYSGELFF. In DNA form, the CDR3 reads TGTGCCAGCAAGGGGGGGGGCCGGTATTCCGGGGAGCTGTTTTTT.

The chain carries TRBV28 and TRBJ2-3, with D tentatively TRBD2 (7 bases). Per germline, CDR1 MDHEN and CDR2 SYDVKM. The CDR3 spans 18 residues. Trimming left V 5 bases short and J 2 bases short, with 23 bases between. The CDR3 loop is CASSPIAFEGGATDTQYF. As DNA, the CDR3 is TGTGCCAGCAGTCCAATAGCCTTTGAGGGGGGGGCCACAGATACGCAGTATTTT.

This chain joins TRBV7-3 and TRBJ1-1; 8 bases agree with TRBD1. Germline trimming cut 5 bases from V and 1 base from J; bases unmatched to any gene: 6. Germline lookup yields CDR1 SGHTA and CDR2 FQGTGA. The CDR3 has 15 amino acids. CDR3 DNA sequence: TGTGCCAGCAGCGCGCAGGGGGCAGAGAACACTGAAGCTTTCTTT. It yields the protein CASSAQGAENTEAFF.

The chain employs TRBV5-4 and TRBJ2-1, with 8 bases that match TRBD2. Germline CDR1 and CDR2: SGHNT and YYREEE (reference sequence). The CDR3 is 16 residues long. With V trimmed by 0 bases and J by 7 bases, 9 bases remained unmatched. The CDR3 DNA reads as TGTGCCAGCAGCTTGGATGGCCGTCCGGGGGGGAATGAGCAGTTCTTC. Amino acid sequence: CASSLDGRPGGNEQFF.

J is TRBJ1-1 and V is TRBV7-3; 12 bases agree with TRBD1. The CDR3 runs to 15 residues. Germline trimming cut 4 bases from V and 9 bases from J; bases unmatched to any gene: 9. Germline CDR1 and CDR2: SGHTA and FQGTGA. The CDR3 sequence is CASSSRGTGGEKAFF. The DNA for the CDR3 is TGTGCCAGCAGCTCCCGTGGGACAGGGGGCGAAAAAGCTTTCTTT.

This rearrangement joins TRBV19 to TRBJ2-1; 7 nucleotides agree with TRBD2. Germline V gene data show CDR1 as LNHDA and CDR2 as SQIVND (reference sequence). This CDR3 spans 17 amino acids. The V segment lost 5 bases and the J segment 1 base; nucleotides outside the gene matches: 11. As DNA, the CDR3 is TGTGCCAGTAGTCGCCAGAGGGCGGGAGCGTCCTACAATGAGCAGTTCTTC. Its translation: CASSRQRAGASYNEQFF.

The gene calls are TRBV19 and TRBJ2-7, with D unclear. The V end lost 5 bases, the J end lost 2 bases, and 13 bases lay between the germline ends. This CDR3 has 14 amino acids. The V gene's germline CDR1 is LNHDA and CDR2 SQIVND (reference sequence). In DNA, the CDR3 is TGTGCCAGTAGTTTGGCCCGGCGGACCTACGAGCAGTACTTC. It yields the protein CASSLARRTYEQYF.

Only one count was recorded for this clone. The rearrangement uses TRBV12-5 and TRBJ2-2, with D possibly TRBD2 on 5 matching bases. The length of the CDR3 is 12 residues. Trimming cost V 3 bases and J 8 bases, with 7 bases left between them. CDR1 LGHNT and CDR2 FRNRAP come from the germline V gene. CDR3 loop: CASGFEGGELFF. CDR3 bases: TGTGCTAGTGGTTTTGAGGGTGGGGAGCTGTTTTTT.

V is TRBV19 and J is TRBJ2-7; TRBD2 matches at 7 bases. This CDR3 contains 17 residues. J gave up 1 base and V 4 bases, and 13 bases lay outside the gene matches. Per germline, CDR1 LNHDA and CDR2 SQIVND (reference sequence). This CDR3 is CASSRGDVGGSSYEQYF. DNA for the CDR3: TGTGCCAGTAGTAGGGGGGATGTTGGCGGGAGTTCCTACGAGCAGTACTTC.

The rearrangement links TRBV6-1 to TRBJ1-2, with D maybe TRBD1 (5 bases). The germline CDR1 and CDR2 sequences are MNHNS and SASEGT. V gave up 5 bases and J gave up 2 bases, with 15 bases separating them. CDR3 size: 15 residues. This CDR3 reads CASSSGVEANYGYTF. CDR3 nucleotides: TGTGCCAGCAGTTCGGGGGTCGAGGCCAACTATGGCTACACCTTC.

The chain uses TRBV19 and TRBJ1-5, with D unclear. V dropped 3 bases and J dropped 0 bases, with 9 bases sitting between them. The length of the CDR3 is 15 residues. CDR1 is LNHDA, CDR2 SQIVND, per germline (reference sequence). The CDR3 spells CASSMRLDSNQPQHF. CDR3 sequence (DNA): TGTGCCAGTAGTATGAGGCTCGATAGCAATCAGCCCCAGCATTTT.

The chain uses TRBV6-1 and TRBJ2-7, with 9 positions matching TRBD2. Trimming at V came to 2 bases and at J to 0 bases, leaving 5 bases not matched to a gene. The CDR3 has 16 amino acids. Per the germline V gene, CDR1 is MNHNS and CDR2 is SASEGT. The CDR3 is CASSERSGGPSYEQYF. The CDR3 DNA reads TGTGCCAGCAGTGAACGCAGCGGGGGGCCCTCCTACGAGCAGTACTTC.

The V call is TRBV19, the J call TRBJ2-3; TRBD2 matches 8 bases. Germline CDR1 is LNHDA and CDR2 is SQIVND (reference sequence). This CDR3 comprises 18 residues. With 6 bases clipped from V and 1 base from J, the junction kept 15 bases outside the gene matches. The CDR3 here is CASRPGLVPFRRTDTQYF. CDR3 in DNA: TGTGCCAGTAGGCCGGGACTAGTTCCCTTCCGACGCACAGATACGCAGTATTTT.

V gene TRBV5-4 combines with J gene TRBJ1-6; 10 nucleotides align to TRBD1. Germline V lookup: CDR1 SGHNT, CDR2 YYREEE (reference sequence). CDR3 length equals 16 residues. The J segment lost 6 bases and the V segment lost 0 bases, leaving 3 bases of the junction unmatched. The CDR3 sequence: CASSLAGTGVNSPLHF. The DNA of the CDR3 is TGTGCCAGCAGCTTGGCCGGGACAGGGGTTAATTCACCCCTCCACTTT. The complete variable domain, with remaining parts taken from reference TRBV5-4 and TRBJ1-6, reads ETGVTQSPTHLIKTRGQQVTLRCSSQSGHNTVSWYQQALGQGPQFIFQYYREEENGRGNFPPRFSGLQFPNYSSELNVNALELDDSALYLCASSLAGTGVNSPLHFGNGTRLTVT.

CDR3 nucleotides: TGTGCCAGTAGTATAGGGAGGGGATTTTCCTACAATGAGCAGTTCTTC. As protein: CASSIGRGFSYNEQFF. V gene TRBV19 combines with J gene TRBJ2-1, with a tentative D call TRBD2 (6 bases). This CDR3 is built from 16 residues. In germline, CDR1 is LNHDA, CDR2 SQIVND (reference sequence). With 1 base removed from V and 1 base from J, the gap between germline ends came to 11 bases. Using reference TRBV19 and TRBJ2-1 for the parts outside the CDR3, the full variable domain is DGGITQSPKYLFRKEGQNVTLSCEQNLNHDAMYWYRQDPGQGLRLIYYSQIVNDFQKGDIAEGYSVSREKKESFPLTVTSAQKNPTAFYLCASSIGRGFSYNEQFFGPGTRLTVL.

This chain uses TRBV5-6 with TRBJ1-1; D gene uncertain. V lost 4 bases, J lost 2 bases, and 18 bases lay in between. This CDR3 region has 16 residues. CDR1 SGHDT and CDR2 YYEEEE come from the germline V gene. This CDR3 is CASSPWGVTSNTEAFF. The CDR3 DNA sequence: TGTGCCAGCAGCCCCTGGGGAGTGACCAGCAACACTGAAGCTTTCTTT.

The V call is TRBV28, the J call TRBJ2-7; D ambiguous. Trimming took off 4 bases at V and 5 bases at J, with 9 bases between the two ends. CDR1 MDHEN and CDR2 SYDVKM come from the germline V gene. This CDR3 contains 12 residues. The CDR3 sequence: CASSSPLHEQYF. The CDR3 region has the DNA TGTGCCAGCAGTTCCCCCCTCCACGAGCAGTACTTC. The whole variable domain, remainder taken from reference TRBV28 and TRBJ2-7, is DVKVTQSSRYLVKRTGEKVFLECVQDMDHENMFWYRQDPGLGLRLIYFSYDVKMKEKGDIPEGYSVSREKKERFSLILESASTNQTSMYLCASSSPLHEQYFGPGTRLTVT.

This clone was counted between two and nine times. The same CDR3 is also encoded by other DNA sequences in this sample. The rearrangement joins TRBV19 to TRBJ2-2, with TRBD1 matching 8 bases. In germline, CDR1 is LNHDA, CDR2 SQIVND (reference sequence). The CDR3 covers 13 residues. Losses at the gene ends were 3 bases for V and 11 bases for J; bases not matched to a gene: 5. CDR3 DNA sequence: TGTGCCAGTAGTATCAGGGGGACAGGAGAGCTGTTTTTT. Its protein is CASSIRGTGELFF.

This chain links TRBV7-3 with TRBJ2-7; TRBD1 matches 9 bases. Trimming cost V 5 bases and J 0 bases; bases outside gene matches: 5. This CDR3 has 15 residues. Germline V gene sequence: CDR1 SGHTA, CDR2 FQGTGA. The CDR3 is CASSLGTGSSYEQYF. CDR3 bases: TGTGCCAGCAGCCTGGGGACAGGGAGCTCCTACGAGCAGTACTTC.

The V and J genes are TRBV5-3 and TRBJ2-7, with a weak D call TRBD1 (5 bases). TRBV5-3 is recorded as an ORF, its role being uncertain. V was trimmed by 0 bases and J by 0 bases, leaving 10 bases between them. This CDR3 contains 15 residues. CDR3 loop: CARSLEQASSYEQYF. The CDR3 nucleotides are TGTGCCAGAAGCTTGGAACAGGCGAGCTCCTACGAGCAGTACTTC.

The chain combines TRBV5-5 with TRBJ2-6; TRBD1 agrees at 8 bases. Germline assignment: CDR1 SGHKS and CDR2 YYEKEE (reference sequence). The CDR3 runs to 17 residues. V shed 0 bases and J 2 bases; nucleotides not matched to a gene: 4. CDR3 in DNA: TGTGCCAGCAGCTTGGCCTACAGGGGGACTGGGGCCAACGTCCTGACTTTC. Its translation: CASSLAYRGTGANVLTF.

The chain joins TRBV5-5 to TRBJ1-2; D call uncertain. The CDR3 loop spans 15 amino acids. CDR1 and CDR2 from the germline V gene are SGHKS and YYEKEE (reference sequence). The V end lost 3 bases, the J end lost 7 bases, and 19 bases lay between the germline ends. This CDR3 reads CASSSLNRLGGGYTF. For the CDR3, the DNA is TGTGCCAGCAGCTCTTTGAACAGATTAGGTGGTGGCTACACCTTC. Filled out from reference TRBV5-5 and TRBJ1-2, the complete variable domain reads DAGVTQSPTHLIKTRGQQVTLRCSPISGHKSVSWYQQVLGQGPQFIFQYYEKEERGRGNFPDRFSARQFPNYSSELNVNALLLGDSALYLCASSSLNRLGGGYTFGSGTRLTVV.

The CDR3 DNA sequence: TGTGCCAGCAGCTTGGCTCTCGGGCGGGATGTCGGCTACACCTTC. Protein: CASSLALGRDVGYTF. The V call is TRBV5-4, the J call TRBJ1-2; no clear D. CDR3 length: 15 residues. Germline CDR1 and CDR2: SGHNT and YYREEE (reference sequence). Trimming took off 0 bases at V and 8 bases at J, with 17 bases between the two ends.